One T cell receptor beta chain is described in this entry. The source of the sample is a study of CXCR3-negative and CXCR3-positive naive CD8 T cells. There are 17 residues in the CDR3. Germline values: CDR1 SGHVS, CDR2 FQNEAQ. 5' RACE that incorporated UMI labels was used to prepare the TRB cDNA libraries. TCRdb re-called the 5' RACE reads and shows each CDR3 protein once, DNA omitted. There are approximately 62,000 distinct CDR3 sequences in the sample, with roughly 4.2% held by the top ten. The TCR sequence derives from a human donor in good health. Some clones in this sample may be carry-over from other donors' samples. The J gene is TRBJ2-7, the V gene TRBV7-8; TCRdb picks TRBD2, but there is no DNA to check that call. Source material: naive CXCR3- CD8+ T cells from blood. Subset described: CD45RO-CCR7+CD27+CD95- naive CD8+ T cells lacking CXCR3 (TNR3-). The chain's CDR3 is CASSLVRQSDRADEQYF.